The 11 T cell receptor beta chains given below trace back to one sample, sequenced in a study of T and B cells in COVID-19 patients. Multiplex PCR with BIOMED2 TRB-A/B primer pools amplified TRB rearrangements. One entry per CDR3 protein, called by TCRdb with MiXCR from the multiplex PCR reads. Found here are several thousand distinct CDR3 sequences, over 25% of them singletons; the top ten hold roughly 5%. Each TRB amplification used about 220-500 ng of genomic DNA from blood. Sequenced sample: blood. All receptors come from a human donor who had recovered from COVID-19.

This sequence joins TRBV29-1 and TRBJ1-6, with 7 bases identical to TRBD1. In germline, CDR1 is SQVTM, CDR2 ANQGSEA. The CDR3 sequence is 14 residues long. Trimming removed 4 bases from V and 7 bases from J; junction bases left unmatched: 7. The CDR3 protein is CSVGVDRSNSPLHF. CDR3 coding DNA: TGCAGCGTTGGAGTGGACAGGTCCAATTCACCCCTCCACTTT.

Many counts were recorded for this clonotype. The rearrangement uses TRBV6-5 and TRBJ1-3; D gene uncertain. Per germline, CDR1 MNHEY and CDR2 SVGAGI. V shed 2 bases and J shed 8 bases, with 7 bases lying between them. CDR3 length equals 12 residues. CDR3: CASSYDQDTIYF. For the CDR3, the DNA is TGTGCCAGCAGTTACGACCAGGACACCATATATTTT.

This clonotype has just a few counts. The chain combines TRBV7-9 with TRBJ1-5, with a tentative D call TRBD1 (6 bases). Trimming removed 4 bases from V and 7 bases from J, with 8 bases in between. The germline CDR1 and CDR2 sequences are SEHNR and FQNEAQ (reference sequence). The CDR3 loop spans 12 amino acids. The CDR3 coding sequence is TGTGCCAGCAGCTCGACAGGACAGCCCCAGCATTTT. It codes for CASSSTGQPQHF.

This sequence joins TRBV7-2 and TRBJ1-5, with 10 bases aligning to TRBD1. This CDR3 is 15 amino acids long. Germline V gene data show CDR1 as SGHTA and CDR2 as FQGNSA. The V segment lost 4 bases and the J segment 2 bases; nucleotides outside the gene matches: 2. CDR3 bases: TGTGCCAGCAGCTACGGGACAGGGGGCAATCAGCCCCAGCATTTT. Its protein is CASSYGTGGNQPQHF.

By share of the sample, this clonotype is medium-sized. The chain carries TRBV29-1 and TRBJ1-2, with a tentative D call TRBD1 (5 bases). The CDR3 is 13 residues long. V was trimmed by 0 bases and J by 5 bases, leaving 10 bases between them. From germline, CDR1 is SQVTM and CDR2 ANQGSEA. This CDR3 reads CSVEDGGVYGYTF. DNA for the CDR3: TGCAGCGTTGAAGATGGGGGAGTTTATGGCTACACCTTC.

This chain joins TRBV7-9 and TRBJ2-3; D might be TRBD1 (6 bases). The CDR3 covers 15 residues. V gave up 6 bases and J gave up 0 bases, with 13 bases separating them. CDR1 and CDR2 from the germline V gene are SEHNR and FQNEAQ (reference sequence). This chain's CDR3 is CASSSPGVSTDTQYF. CDR3 in DNA: TGTGCCAGCAGTTCTCCAGGGGTTAGCACAGATACGCAGTATTTT.

V and J are TRBV6-5 and TRBJ1-5, with D unresolved. Germline CDR1 MNHEY, CDR2 SVGAGI. The length of the CDR3 is 14 residues. V was pared by 5 bases and J by 0 bases, with 8 bases between. For the CDR3, the DNA is TGTGCCAGCAGTGAAGAATATAGCAATCAGCCCCAGCATTTT. Its protein is CASSEEYSNQPQHF.

By proportion, this clonotype is medium-sized. The rearrangement uses TRBV12-3 or TRBV12-4 and TRBJ2-3; a weak D match, TRBD1 (5 bases). CDR3 length: 15 residues. With 5 bases removed from V and 2 bases from J, the gap between germline ends came to 14 bases. This CDR3 reads CASSPVQVITDTQYF. The CDR3, as DNA: TGTGCCAGCAGTCCAGTACAGGTTATCACAGATACGCAGTATTTT.

This clonotype occurred a few times. J is TRBJ1-1 and V is TRBV12-3 or TRBV12-4; D is unresolved. V was clipped by 3 bases and J by 5 bases, with 10 bases between them. CDR3 length equals 13 residues. Written as DNA, the CDR3 is TGTGCCAGCAGTTTGATGGAGGAAACTGAAGCTTTCTTT. Its protein product is CASSLMEETEAFF.

The V and J genes are TRBV6-1 and TRBJ2-3; 10 nucleotides line up with TRBD2. J gave up 5 bases and V 2 bases, and 7 bases lay outside the gene matches. The germline V gene has CDR1 MNHNS and CDR2 SASEGT. The CDR3 contains 16 residues. The CDR3 here is CASSEIILAGGDTQYF. In nucleotides, the CDR3 is TGTGCCAGCAGTGAAATCATATTAGCGGGGGGAGATACGCAGTATTTT.

By share of the sample, this clonotype is medium-sized (0.01 to 0.1%). V is TRBV27 and J is TRBJ2-1; TRBD1 or TRBD2 may be the D gene (5 bases each). The CDR3 extends over 12 amino acids. Germline V lookup: CDR1 MNHEY, CDR2 SMNVEV (reference sequence). The V end lost 8 bases, the J end lost 9 bases, and 14 bases lay between the germline ends. CDR3 loop: CASHTFGTEQFF. CDR3 bases: TGTGCCAGCCACACCTTCGGGACTGAGCAGTTCTTC.